Listed below are T cell receptor beta chains from one sample, sequenced in a study of vaccination and CD4 T cells after COVID-19. TCRdb re-called the PCR reads with MiXCR, one entry per CDR3 protein. This sample has nearly 20,000 distinct CDR3 sequences, with just over 45% found just once. Their specific antigens are unknown. Sequenced here: CD4+ T cells from blood, cultured in vitro, sampled after SARS-CoV-2 vaccination. The receptors stem from a human donor who had recovered from COVID-19. CDR3s include the opening cysteine and the closing phenylalanine or tryptophan. The D gene is left open where the match is weak. Size is omitted from some rows. Given values are once, few, many or a class for expanded clones.

size	J	V	D	CDR3	DNA
-	TRBJ1-5	TRBV6-1	-	CASSDSLGRRNQPQHF	TGTGCCAGCAGTGACTCCTTGGGACGCCGCAATCAGCCCCAGCATTTT
-	TRBJ1-5	TRBV20-1	TRBD1	CSASQGTGNQPQHF	TGCAGTGCTAGCCAAGGGACAGGCAATCAGCCCCAGCATTTT
few	TRBJ1-2	TRBV6-1	TRBD1	CASARTGKGYGYTF	TGTGCCAGCGCTAGGACAGGGAAAGGCTATGGCTACACCTTC
-	TRBJ1-1	TRBV27	-	CASSFFKGSTEAFF	TGTGCCAGCAGTTTTTTTAAGGGAAGCACTGAAGCTTTCTTT
-	TRBJ1-2	TRBV5-4	TRBD1	CASSMVDREEGYTF	TGTGCCAGCAGCATGGTGGACAGGGAGGAGGGCTACACCTTC
few	TRBJ2-3	TRBV20-1	-	CSARDWLSGHSTDTQYF	TGCAGTGCTAGAGATTGGTTAAGCGGCCATAGCACAGATACGCAGTATTTT
-	TRBJ2-7	TRBV7-9	TRBD1	CASSTTGGHEQYF	TGTGCCAGCAGCACTACAGGGGGCCACGAGCAGTACTTC
-	TRBJ2-1	TRBV19	-	CASSIDTGQYYNEQFF	TGTGCCAGTAGTATAGACACGGGACAATACTACAATGAGCAGTTCTTC
-	TRBJ1-2	TRBV10-1	-	CASSFPGYGYTF	TGCGCCAGCTCCTTTCCAGGGTATGGCTACACCTTC
few	TRBJ2-7	TRBV7-3	TRBD2	CASSLGLVSEQYF	TGTGCCAGCAGCCTAGGACTAGTTTCCGAGCAGTACTTC
-	TRBJ1-5	TRBV12-3/TRBV12-4	-	CASSLGVQGQPQHF	TGTGCCAGCAGTTTAGGCGTTCAGGGACAGCCCCAGCATTTT
-	TRBJ2-1	TRBV20-1	TRBD2	CSALPTSGGAMGGGEQFF	TGCAGTGCCCTCCCGACTAGCGGGGGAGCGATGGGGGGGGGTGAGCAGTTCTTC
few	TRBJ2-3	TRBV7-2	-	CASSLEGAGAHTDTQYF	TGTGCCAGCAGCTTAGAGGGGGCGGGAGCGCACACAGATACGCAGTATTTT
few	TRBJ1-1	TRBV6-1	-	CASSRNTEAFF	TGTGCCAGCAGCCGGAACACTGAAGCTTTCTTT
-	TRBJ2-6	TRBV11-2	TRBD1	CASSLVRRDREANVLTF	TGTGCCAGCAGCTTAGTTAGGAGGGACAGGGAGGCCAACGTCCTGACTTTC
-	TRBJ1-1	TRBV7-2	-	CASSSPGQEIEAFF	TGTGCCAGCAGCTCGCCGGGACAAGAGATTGAAGCTTTCTTT
-	TRBJ1-4	TRBV20-1	-	CSATRTNEKLFF	TGCAGTGCTACACGAACTAATGAAAAACTGTTTTTT
-	TRBJ1-3	TRBV7-2	TRBD1	CASSFPGQGPTGNTIYF	TGTGCCAGCAGCTTCCCGGGACAGGGCCCCACTGGAAACACCATATATTTT
-	TRBJ1-1	TRBV20-1	-	CSATGHPKNPEAFF	TGCAGTGCTACGGGACACCCTAAGAACCCTGAAGCTTTCTTT
-	TRBJ2-7	TRBV7-2	TRBD1	CASSLRTGGHEQYF	TGTGCCAGCAGCTTAAGGACAGGGGGCCACGAGCAGTACTTC
few	TRBJ2-1	TRBV7-8	-	CASIKDWKTNEQFF	TGTGCCAGCATCAAGGACTGGAAAACCAATGAGCAGTTCTTC
-	TRBJ2-3	TRBV19	TRBD2	CASSTQTSGSWDTQYF	TGTGCCAGTAGTACACAGACTAGCGGGAGTTGGGATACGCAGTATTTT
-	TRBJ2-1	TRBV27	TRBD2	CASSSTSGSSYNEQFF	TGTGCCAGCAGTTCGACTAGCGGCAGCTCCTACAATGAGCAGTTCTTC
once	TRBJ2-1	TRBV7-3	TRBD2	CASSPTSGSYNEQFF	TGTGCCAGCAGTCCTACTAGCGGCTCCTACAATGAGCAGTTCTTC
-	TRBJ1-3	TRBV20-1	-	CSAATGSPGNTIYF	TGCAGTGCCGCAACAGGGAGCCCTGGAAACACCATATATTTT
-	TRBJ2-5	TRBV5-1	-	CASSLAGVWNGQETQYF	TGCGCCAGCAGCTTGGCCGGGGTATGGAACGGCCAAGAGACCCAGTACTTC